This T cell receptor (beta chain) was observed in a study of T cell responses to AZD1222 COVID-19 vaccine. About the study: Pooling covered second doses at about 4 or about 12 weeks. Overall study findings and caveats: Recipients of two AZD1222 doses showed rising Spike-specific TCR breadth and depth. Seropositive status at baseline applied to only five to seven AZD1222 recipients. The span of vaccine-associated CD4 TCRs extended across spike, with dominance at 160-218 and 743-854.

The table came from immunoSEQ multiplex PCR; TCRdb's copy has only in-frame clones and leaves some out. The repertoire has just over 70,000 clones, around 85% of them found once; the top ten carry approximately 20%. Trimming stripped 6 bases from V and 5 bases from J, with 20 bases between. CDR1 SGHNT and CDR2 YYREEE come from the germline V gene (reference sequence). This CDR3 has 15 residues. Details on this clone: What it binds is unknown.

J is TRBJ2-5 and V is TRBV5-4, with D perhaps matching TRBD2 (6 bases). The sample was peripheral blood, taken on day 0 of AZD1222 vaccination. This TCR was recovered from an adult in good health. The CDR3 spells CASNKLGAGIETQYF. DNA of the CDR3: TGTGCCAGCAACAAGCTCGGGGCGGGGATCGAGACCCAGTACTTC.